Sequencing of this T cell receptor beta chain was carried out in a study of T-cell reconstitution after alpha-beta-depleted transplantation in children. Note on this clonotype: What it binds is unknown.

This CDR3 has 15 residues. Germline V gene lookup returns CDR1 SGHRS and CDR2 YFSETQ. Trimming removed 2 bases from V and 6 bases from J; junction bases left unmatched: 5. TCRbeta library construction was performed incorporating unique molecular identifiers. MiXCR was run by TCRdb on the PCR reads, yielding one entry per CDR3 protein. This table holds 500,000 to 750,000 distinct CDR3 sequences, 25% to 30% found once. Study-level points and caveats: Roughly two months post-transplant, alpha-beta T cells reportedly originated from several hundred graft clones that had expanded.

The J gene is TRBJ2-2, the V gene TRBV5-1; 9 bases line up with TRBD2. This specimen was PBMCs, taken before TCRalphabeta/CD19-depleted stem cell transplant. This sequence originates from a boy in the first two years of life with Wiskott-Aldrich syndrome, due to receive a stem cell transplant. CDR3 coding DNA: TGCGCCAGCAGCTTCTTAGCGGGAGCACCCGGGGAGCTGTTTTTT. It codes for CASSFLAGAPGELFF.